What follows are 27 T cell receptor beta chains derived from one specimen sequenced in a study of Graves' ophthalmopathy and Graves' hyperthyroidism. Beta-chain TCR CDR3 regions were amplified from RNA transcripts. RT-PCR with HTBI primers came first, then second-round multiplex PCR. TCRdb passed the multiplex PCR reads through MiXCR, listing each CDR3 protein once. The table lists about 410,000 distinct CDR3 sequences, approximately 20% of them singletons. Sequenced: peripheral blood. These receptors all stem from a woman aged 18-35 years with Graves' ophthalmopathy.

In its sample, this clonotype was seen many times. This rearrangement joins TRBV14 to TRBJ2-2; no clear D. The CDR3 is 13 amino acids. CDR1 SGHDN and CDR2 FVKESK come from the germline V gene. Trimming pared 0 bases from V and 4 bases from J, leaving 3 bases between. The CDR3 loop is CASSQDATGELFF. In DNA form, the CDR3 reads TGTGCCAGCAGCCAAGACGCCACCGGGGAGCTGTTTTTT.

This clonotype showed up many times. V and J are TRBV20-1 and TRBJ2-7, with D perhaps matching TRBD2 (6 bases). Germline loops: CDR1 DFQATT, CDR2 SNEGSKA (reference sequence). Trimming stripped 5 bases from V and 0 bases from J, with 23 bases between. CDR3 length: 17 residues. The CDR3 sequence: CSAFPGTAERTSYEQYF. The CDR3 coding sequence is TGCAGTGCTTTCCCCGGGACTGCGGAGCGGACCTCCTACGAGCAGTACTTC.

This clonotype was recorded many times. The chain carries TRBV11-2 and TRBJ1-6; maybe TRBD1 (5 bases). Germline CDR1 reads SGHAT; CDR2 reads FQNNGV. This CDR3 spans 21 amino acids. The germline V and J ends were trimmed by 2 bases and 4 bases, with 27 bases remaining between them. This CDR3 is CASSLLYYRGSPVPYNSPLHF. DNA of the CDR3: TGTGCCAGCAGCTTATTATATTATCGGGGGTCACCCGTCCCATATAATTCACCCCTCCACTTT.

This clonotype was observed at least ten times. This may stem from a read error, because a much larger clone lies one nucleotide away. This chain uses TRBV6-1 with TRBJ1-2, with D possibly matching TRBD1 (5 bases). Germline CDR1 MNHNS, CDR2 SASEGT. V was clipped by 8 bases and J by 6 bases, with 19 bases between them. The CDR3 totals 14 residues. The CDR3 bases are TGTGCCAGCGGTCGACAGTTAGATCCTCATGGCTACACCTTC. It is translated as CASGRQLDPHGYTF.

This clonotype was seen repeatedly, ten times or more. The genes are TRBV28 and TRBJ1-6; 7 nucleotides line up with TRBD1. Germline assignment: CDR1 MDHEN and CDR2 SYDVKM. With 6 bases clipped from V and 8 bases from J, the junction kept 10 bases outside the gene matches. The CDR3 length is 15 residues. The CDR3 DNA reads as TGTGCCAGCAGCCCACTGACAGGGAGGGATTCACCCCTCCACTTT. Translation: CASSPLTGRDSPLHF.

This clonotype was recorded many times. The chain couples TRBV20-1 to TRBJ1-5, with TRBD1 matching over 7 bases. This CDR3 has 12 amino acids. Germline V gene sequence: CDR1 DFQATT, CDR2 SNEGSKA (reference sequence). V dropped 4 bases and J dropped 6; count of bases not matched to a gene: 3. CDR3 loop: CSAKQGTQPQHF. CDR3 nucleotides: TGCAGTGCTAAACAGGGGACTCAGCCCCAGCATTTT.

This clonotype was detected many times. The CDR3 here is CASSLVWDRGSGELFF. The DNA of the CDR3 is TGTGCCAGCAGCTTAGTGTGGGACAGGGGTTCCGGGGAGCTGTTTTTT. The V call is TRBV11-2, the J call TRBJ2-2; 10 nucleotides agree with TRBD1. The CDR3 is 16 amino acids. Trimming removed 1 base from V and 6 bases from J; junction bases left unmatched: 5. The germline V gene encodes CDR1 SGHAT and CDR2 FQNNGV.

In its sample, this clonotype was seen many times. The CDR3 DNA sequence: TGCGCCAGCAGCCAAGAACCAGGAAGGTATGGCTACACCTTC. Residues: CASSQEPGRYGYTF. This sequence joins TRBV4-3 and TRBJ1-2; D unresolved. V lost 0 bases and J lost 5, with 10 bases in between. The CDR3 sequence is 14 residues long. Germline V lookup: CDR1 LGHNA, CDR2 YSLEER.

This clonotype was counted at least ten times. This chain connects TRBV12-5 to TRBJ2-5; 10 bases line up with TRBD1. This CDR3 comprises 14 residues. Germline assignment: CDR1 LGHNT and CDR2 FRNRAP. Trimming removed 5 bases from V and 4 bases from J; junction bases left unmatched: 4. The CDR3 here is CASGTDRGGETQYF. CDR3 coding DNA: TGTGCTAGTGGTACGGACAGGGGGGGAGAGACCCAGTACTTC.

This clonotype was seen many times. One junction end disagrees with the germline gene, perhaps due to a read error. The rearrangement uses TRBV2 and TRBJ2-1, with 10 bases fitting TRBD2. This CDR3 is built from 13 residues. CDR1 is SNHLY and CDR2 is FYNNEI in the germline V gene. CDR3 sequence reads: CAGSGGARNEQFF. The DNA of the CDR3 is TGTGCCGGCAGCGGGGGGGCGAGGAATGAGCAGTTCTTC.

This clonotype has at least ten counts. This chain uses TRBV30 with TRBJ2-7; 7 bases line up with TRBD2. Looked up from germline, CDR1 is GTSNPN and CDR2 is SVGIG (reference sequence). J was trimmed by 2 bases and V by 0 bases; bases with no gene match: 4. The CDR3 has 14 residues. Written as DNA, the CDR3 is TGTGCCTGGAGTGTTGGGAGGGTGGCCTACGAGCAGTACTTC. Protein sequence: CAWSVGRVAYEQYF.

This clonotype has ten or more counts. The chain combines TRBV28 with TRBJ1-1; D gene ambiguous. The CDR3 runs to 15 residues. Trimming stripped 3 bases from V and 5 bases from J, with 16 bases between. Germline V gene lookup returns CDR1 MDHEN and CDR2 SYDVKM. CDR3 DNA: TGTGCCAGCAGTTTCTCCCCCCAGGTCGGTACTGAAGCTTTCTTT. This sequence encodes CASSFSPQVGTEAFF. Full variable domain (remainder filled in from reference TRBV28 and TRBJ1-1): DVKVTQSSRYLVKRTGEKVFLECVQDMDHENMFWYRQDPGLGLRLIYFSYDVKMKEKGDIPEGYSVSREKKERFSLILESASTNQTSMYLCASSFSPQVGTEAFFGQGTRLTVV.

In this sample, this clonotype turned up many times. V usage is TRBV7-2 and J usage is TRBJ2-7; D possibly corresponds to TRBD2 (7 bases). V lost 6 bases, J lost 4 bases, and 19 bases lay in between. CDR3 length: 15 amino acids. Germline V CDR1 and CDR2: SGHTA, FQGNSA. The CDR3 is CASSSEGGVGYEQYF. The CDR3 nucleotides are TGTGCCAGCAGTTCCGAGGGGGGGGTGGGATACGAGCAGTACTTC.

This chain uses TRBV12-3 or TRBV12-4 with TRBJ2-7; D unclear. This CDR3 has 12 amino acids. The ends were cut back, 3 bases at V and 6 bases at J, with 9 bases in the middle. The DNA for the CDR3 is TGTGCCAGCAGTTTGGTTCCTTCCGAGCAGTACTTC. Encoded protein: CASSLVPSEQYF.

In this sample, this clonotype turned up many times. The V gene is TRBV12-3 or TRBV12-4, the J gene TRBJ1-1, with a weak D call TRBD1 (5 bases). The CDR3 has 12 amino acids. Trimming took off 7 bases at V and 10 bases at J, with 16 bases between the two ends. CDR3 sequence reads: CASILLGAGAFF. The CDR3 DNA reads as TGTGCCAGCATCTTACTAGGGGCGGGAGCTTTCTTT.

This clonotype was observed many times. V and J are TRBV20-1 and TRBJ2-7; 7 bases align to TRBD2. Looked up from germline, CDR1 is DFQATT and CDR2 is SNEGSKA (reference sequence). The CDR3 extends over 14 amino acids. The ends lost 6 bases at V and 6 bases at J; junction bases unmatched: 14. The CDR3 reads CSAARLARGGEQYF. The CDR3 coding sequence is TGCAGTGCCGCCAGACTAGCTCGTGGGGGCGAGCAGTACTTC.

Many counts were recorded for this clonotype. The chain links TRBV20-1 to TRBJ1-5, with a tentative D call TRBD1 (6 bases). The CDR3 extends over 15 amino acids. Germline-derived CDR1 and CDR2 are DFQATT and SNEGSKA (reference sequence). Trimming stripped 2 bases from V and 3 bases from J, with 14 bases between. The DNA for the CDR3 is TGCAGTGCTAGACCCCCTGGACAGAACAATCAGCCCCAGCATTTT. Translated, it gives CSARPPGQNNQPQHF.

This clonotype was counted many times. The CDR3 sequence is CASSPGGSGSSGANVLTF. The CDR3 nucleotides are TGTGCCAGCAGCCCCGGAGGTAGCGGGAGCTCTGGGGCCAACGTCCTGACTTTC. V is TRBV7-6 and J is TRBJ2-6; TRBD2 agrees at 9 bases. Germline CDR1 SGHVS, CDR2 FNYEAQ. The CDR3 contains 18 residues. V lost 5 bases, J lost 0 bases, and 8 bases stayed unmatched.

This clonotype was observed many times. Just one base apart from a much larger clone, this may be a read error. The chain combines TRBV19 with TRBJ2-7; D is undetermined. The CDR3 totals 13 residues. V was pared by 1 base and J by 0 bases, with 4 bases between. Germline V gene lookup returns CDR1 LNHDA and CDR2 SQIVND (reference sequence). The CDR3 here is CASSIGGSYEQYF. DNA of the CDR3: TGTGCCAGTAGTATAGGTGGCTCCTACGAGCAGTACTTC.

This clonotype was counted between two and nine times. A read error may be the cause here, since a much bigger clone is one base away. The final CDR3 position lacks the conserved phenylalanine or tryptophan, pointing to a likely read error. The rearrangement uses TRBV9 and TRBJ1-2; possibly TRBD1 for D (5 bases). The CDR3 totals 15 residues. Trimming shortened V by 0 bases and J by 8 bases, and 17 bases separated the two germline ends. Germline CDR1 is SGDLS and CDR2 is YYNGEE. CDR3 loop: CASSVDQGVSSGYTL. The CDR3, as DNA: TGTGCCAGCAGCGTAGATCAGGGTGTAAGTTCCGGCTACACCTTA.

Many counts were recorded for this clonotype. The chain joins TRBV28 to TRBJ2-2, with 7 positions matching TRBD2. Germline-derived CDR1 and CDR2 are MDHEN and SYDVKM. The CDR3 has 13 residues. The trim removed 5 bases at V and 7 bases at J, leaving 4 bases unmatched. The CDR3 sequence is CASSLPGGGELFF. Here the CDR3 DNA reads TGTGCCAGCAGTCTCCCGGGGGGCGGGGAGCTGTTTTTT.

This clonotype occurred many times. V usage is TRBV20-1 and J usage is TRBJ2-5; D not certain. Germline values: CDR1 DFQATT, CDR2 SNEGSKA (reference sequence). Trimming cost V 0 bases and J 4 bases, with 12 bases left between them. The CDR3 runs to 14 residues. CDR3 in amino acids: CSARDRKGGETQYF. Here the CDR3 DNA reads TGCAGTGCTAGAGATCGGAAGGGTGGAGAGACCCAGTACTTC.

The sample holds many counts of this clonotype. The chain uses TRBV20-1 and TRBJ1-3, with D possibly matching TRBD1 (5 bases). This CDR3 contains 13 residues. The germline V gene has CDR1 DFQATT and CDR2 SNEGSKA (reference sequence). Trimming left V 3 bases short and J 4 bases short, with 10 bases between. Written as DNA, the CDR3 is TGCAGTGCTAGTCCAGGGAGAGGAAACACCATATATTTT. It yields the protein CSASPGRGNTIYF.

In this sample, this clonotype turned up many times. The rearrangement uses TRBV6-5 and TRBJ1-1, with D possibly TRBD1 on 5 matching bases. Germline CDR1 MNHEY, CDR2 SVGAGI. The CDR3 consists of 13 residues. Trimming took off 5 bases at V and 11 bases at J, with 18 bases between the two ends. The CDR3 coding sequence is TGTGCCAGCAGTACCTCGGGACGCCCCGCGGCTTTCTTT. Residues: CASSTSGRPAAFF.

This clonotype was detected many times. A clone one base away is much larger, so this may be a read error. This chain links TRBV19 with TRBJ1-6; tentative D call: TRBD1 (6 bases). This CDR3 has 15 residues. Germline values: CDR1 LNHDA, CDR2 SQIVND (reference sequence). The V and J ends lost 3 bases and 7 bases respectively, with 13 bases between them. The CDR3 reads CASSIARGVNSPLHF. CDR3 sequence (DNA): TGTGCCAGTAGTATCGCTAGGGGGGTAAATTCACCCCTCCACTTT.

This clonotype was counted many times. A read error may explain this, as a much larger clone is one base away. The genes are TRBV12-3 or TRBV12-4 and TRBJ1-2; D is unresolved. CDR3 length equals 12 residues. The V and J ends lost 7 bases and 8 bases respectively, with 14 bases between them. In DNA, the CDR3 is TGTGCCAGCAATTCTTGGACTGGGGGCTACACCTTC. The encoded protein is CASNSWTGGYTF.

In this sample, this clonotype turned up many times. This sequence joins TRBV7-9 and TRBJ1-2, with TRBD1 matching 10 bases. The V and J ends lost 5 bases and 6 bases, in that order; junction bases with no gene match: 6. CDR1 is SEHNR, CDR2 FQNEAQ, per germline (reference sequence). The length of the CDR3 is 14 residues. Here the CDR3 DNA reads TGTGCCAGCAGCCGGGGGACAGGGGTTAATGGCTACACCTTC. It specifies CASSRGTGVNGYTF.